This T cell receptor (beta chain) was documented in a study of cytomegalovirus exposure and HLA in healthy donors. Study-level results: As a later analysis showed, several of the most significant clusters appeared to be linked to common viral pathogens.

The PCR made use of 60 Vbeta and 13 Jbeta primers. Profiled with immunoSEQ multiplex PCR; TCRdb holds only in-frame clones, not every one. The sample lists about 160,000 clones; 65% to 80% were seen once. Concerning this clone: Its target is unknown.

In germline, CDR1 is MNHNS, CDR2 SASEGT. Germline trimming cut 6 bases from V and 4 bases from J; bases unmatched to any gene: 3. The CDR3 extends over 13 amino acids. Input material: PBMCs. The receptor comes from a man younger than 35 in good health and CMV-seropositive. This rearrangement joins TRBV6-1 to TRBJ1-5; TRBD1 aligns across 7 bases. The CDR3 region is CASRLQGNQPQHF. CDR3 DNA sequence: TGTGCCAGCAGGTTACAGGGGAATCAGCCCCAGCATTTT.